The clone carrying this T cell receptor beta chain has only a few counts. The CDR3 spans 14 residues. V lost 1 base and J 4 bases, leaving 10 bases between the germline ends. From germline, CDR1 is GTSNPN and CDR2 SVGIG (reference sequence). Previously published methods and listed TCR primers were used for the bulk TCR libraries. TCRdb independently ran MiXCR on the PCR reads; one entry per CDR3 protein. The table includes around 320,000 distinct CDR3 sequences, roughly 24% detected once. The data were taken from a study of molecular identifiers for immune sequencing clone quantification. Study-wide context: Sequencing covered four of five parts into which replicate RNA from about 20,000 or 100,000 naive CD8 cells was split.

Researchers sorted naive CD8 T cells as cells that were CD8+CD4-CCR7+CD45RA+. The source of this sequence is a human donor in good health. Some libraries in this study had Jurkat cell RNA spiked in. V usage is TRBV30 and J usage is TRBJ2-2, with a possible D match to TRBD1 (6 bases). Material: naive CD8+ T cells from blood, with Jurkat cell RNA spiked in. Specified subset: FACS-sorted CD8+CD4-CCR7+CD45RA+ naive T cells. In nucleotides, the CDR3 is TGTGCCTGGAGTGCGACAGGCCTCACCGGGGAGCTGTTTTTT. Its protein product is CAWSATGLTGELFF.